The present entry profiles one TCR beta chain with its context. This CDR3 is 14 amino acids long. This sample was included in a study of blood T cell repertoires in COVID-19. Study context: Samples taken during acute and convalescent COVID-19 were collected in the United States, Italy and Spain. T cells, B-cell-depleted T cells, or PBMCs supplied cDNA or gDNA.

Under the authors' procedure: Quantification of nucleated cells was approximated via reference gene primer amplification. Assay used: immunoSEQ multiplex PCR; TCRdb lists only in-frame clones, some missing. V and J calls and clone size come straight from that table; D and trimming were deduced from the DNA. The table records 130,000 to 150,000 clones, about 82% of them present only once. The chain is built from TRBV21-1 and TRBJ1-2; the D call in the table, TRBD1, was not verified against the DNA. TRBV21-1 corresponds to a pseudogene. Sequencing was carried out using peripheral blood. This sequence originates from a woman aged 40 to 50 with active or convalescent COVID-19. The CDR3 region has the DNA TGTGCCAGCAGGATGACAGGGGGCCAACATGGCTACACCTTC. Residues: CASRMTGGQHGYTF.